This T cell receptor (beta chain) was captured by sequencing in a study of OX40 agonist ivuxolimab in advanced cancers. About the full investigation: Ivuxolimab was an agonistic, fully human IgG2 monoclonal antibody directed against OX40 (CD134), a costimulatory receptor. Intravenous ivuxolimab was administered to patients every 2 weeks at six dose levels: 0.01, 0.1, 0.3, 1.5, 3 and 10 mg/kg. Among the roughly 54 dose-escalation patients, 19 had hepatocellular carcinoma, 15 or so melanoma, 9 renal cell carcinoma and 9 head and neck cancer. In the dose-escalation cohort, 70% to 85% of patients were male, and the mean age was roughly 60 years with a range of roughly 23 to 79. Prior anti-PD-1, anti-PD-L1 or anti-CTLA-4 therapy was permitted, and 40% of dose-escalation patients had received checkpoint inhibitors. Partial responses were achieved by three dose-escalation patients, of whom one had hepatocellular carcinoma and two had cutaneous melanoma. Peripheral TCRbeta sequencing aimed to test whether ivuxolimab altered TCR sequence diversity and caused clonal T-cell expansion. The paper covers the monotherapy dose-escalation part of the phase I ivuxolimab trial, which included N of about 51 patients. Study-wide findings and limitations: The antigen specificity of the peripheral T cells that underwent clonal expansion was not determined. Low levels of normalized T-cell clonal expansion were also seen in some patients who did not respond. Clonal expansion of both CD4+ and CD8+ blood T cells was observed from baseline to week 6 at doses 0.1 to 3.0 mg/kg. After ivuxolimab, CD8+ T cells had more expanded clones than CD4+ T cells on average. Partial responders in the 0.1-3.0 mg/kg groups had among the lowest normalized peripheral clonal expansion, especially among CD8+ T cells.

The trial excluded patients who had a history of autoimmune disease or were on systemic immunosuppression. Peripheral blood for TCR sequencing was collected from all dose cohorts at baseline, on cycle 4 day 1, and on cycle 7 day 1. Samples came from an open-label, multicenter, first-in-human phase I dose-escalation trial of ivuxolimab. The trial enrolled adults with locally advanced or metastatic head and neck squamous cell, hepatocellular, melanoma or renal cell carcinoma. Before TCR sequencing, CD4+ T cells and CD8+ T cells from peripheral blood were sorted into separate populations. The junction carries 0 bases between V and J, which are trimmed by 3 bases and 0 bases respectively. The CDR3, cysteine through phenylalanine, is 11 amino acids long. Only the CDR3 part of the read is kept: 33 bases, read in frame from the first base. Based on the germline V gene, the CDR1 and CDR2 sequences are MGHDK and SYGVNS.

For sequencing of the TCRbeta CDR3 region, genomic DNA was extracted from the sorted cells. TCRbeta CDR3 regions were sequenced using the immunoSEQ Assay. TCRdb obtained this table from immuneACCESS and retained in-frame rearrangements with V and J assigned. These tables miss some clones; where compared with another copy, unresolved V genes account for less than half of the shortfall, and the remainder is unexplained. Within this sample are under 80,000 clones, with more than 75% of them counted one time only. The ten largest make up approximately 2% of the sample. This clone was seen only once. Its specific antigen is unknown. The record has no base qualities; no much larger clone is one base away.

The sequences come from CD4+ or CD8+ T cells sorted from blood, collected in a trial of the OX40 agonist ivuxolimab. Recombination joined TRBV25-1 with TRBJ2-7, with the D gene not confidently named. The source of this sequence is an adult with an advanced solid tumor such as melanoma, head and neck, liver or kidney cancer. In nucleotide form, the sequence is TGTGCCAGCAGTGACTCCTACGAGCAGTACTTC. It specifies CASSDSYEQYF.